This T cell receptor beta chain was identified during a study of beta chain features in type 1 diabetes. V gave up 4 bases and J gave up 7 bases; unmatched junction bases: 9. There are 15 residues in the CDR3. The germline V gene encodes CDR1 MDHEN and CDR2 SYDVKM. Study outcomes and limitations: Shortening of TCRB CDR3s, moderate but significant, appeared in all four CD4+ subsets of Type 1 diabetes patients.

Populations isolated by sorting all had purity greater than 95%. This clone was counted a few times. Its antigen is currently unknown. Sequenced material consisted of expressed TCRB transcripts (all of the isolated RNA was reverse transcribed). Generated by immunoSEQ multiplex PCR, the TCRdb table keeps only in-frame clones and is missing some. The sample lists about 340,000 clones; approximately 9.9% were seen once. Sample: central memory CD4+ T cells from blood. This receptor was identified in a man in his thirties or forties with type 1 diabetes. The chain uses TRBV28 and TRBJ2-1, with 8 positions matching TRBD2. The CDR3 sequence: CASSSSGGAVNEQFF. CDR3 sequence (DNA): TGTGCCAGCAGTTCCTCCGGGGGGGCGGTGAATGAGCAGTTCTTC. The full variable domain, in which reference TRBV28 and TRBJ2-1 provide the parts outside the CDR3, is DVKVTQSSRYLVKRTGEKVFLECVQDMDHENMFWYRQDPGLGLRLIYFSYDVKMKEKGDIPEGYSVSREKKERFSLILESASTNQTSMYLCASSSSGGAVNEQFFGPGTRLTVL.